These 9 T cell receptor beta chains were sequenced from one sample in a study of cytomegalovirus exposure and HLA in healthy donors. Sequencing used immunoSEQ multiplex PCR; TCRdb keeps in-frame clones, though not all of them. Among 200,000 or so clones listed, 85% to 95% were seen once. Sequenced input: PBMCs. The receptors here all came from a woman aged 18-35 years in good health and CMV-seronegative.

The rearrangement uses TRBV6-4 and TRBJ1-5, with 9 bases that match TRBD1. This CDR3 is built from 14 residues. Per the germline V gene, CDR1 is MRHNA and CDR2 is SNTAGT. With V trimmed by 5 bases and J by 4 bases, 3 bases remained unmatched. The CDR3 region has the DNA TGTGCCAGCAGTCGGACAGGGGAAAATCAGCCCCAGCATTTT. It codes for CASSRTGENQPQHF.

The chain is built from TRBV2 and TRBJ2-3; D remains unclear. The CDR3 consists of 13 residues. V lost 2 bases, J lost 2 bases, and 5 bases lay in between. Germline CDR1 is SNHLY and CDR2 is FYNNEI. In DNA, the CDR3 is TGTGCCAGCAGTGAACCTACCACAGATACGCAGTATTTT. Its protein is CASSEPTTDTQYF.

J is TRBJ1-1 and V is TRBV29-1; TRBD1 aligns across 7 bases. Per germline, CDR1 SQVTM and CDR2 ANQGSEA. The length of the CDR3 is 13 residues. V trimming: 7 bases; J trimming: 1 base; junction bases outside the gene matches: 6. CDR3 DNA sequence: TGCAGCGCACAGGGGTCATCGAACACTGAAGCTTTCTTT. This sequence encodes CSAQGSSNTEAFF. Based on the CDR3 plus reference TRBV29-1 and TRBJ1-1, the full variable domain is SAVISQKPSRDICQRGTSLTIQCQVDSQVTMMFWYRQQPGQSLTLIATANQGSEATYESGFVIDKFPISRPNLTFSTLTVSNMSPEDSSIYLCSAQGSSNTEAFFGQGTRLTVV.

This chain joins TRBV6-5 and TRBJ2-2; TRBD1 agrees at 7 bases. Germline V gene sequence: CDR1 MNHEY, CDR2 SVGAGI. V was clipped by 0 bases and J by 3 bases; unmatched bases: 1. CDR3 length: 15 residues. CDR3: CASSYSTGDTGELFF. The CDR3 nucleotides are TGTGCCAGCAGTTACTCTACAGGGGACACCGGGGAGCTGTTTTTT.

This chain links TRBV7-9 with TRBJ2-3; a possible D gene is TRBD2 (5 bases). The CDR3 sequence is 14 residues long. V lost 0 bases, J lost 6 bases, and 10 bases lay in between. CDR1 and CDR2 (germline): SEHNR, FQNEAQ (reference sequence). CDR3 protein: CASSLARGPDTQYF. The CDR3 coding sequence is TGTGCCAGCAGCTTAGCTAGAGGGCCCGATACGCAGTATTTT. The full variable domain, its missing parts supplied by reference TRBV7-9 and TRBJ2-3, is DTGVSQNPRHKITKRGQNVTFRCDPISEHNRLYWYRQTLGQGPEFLTYFQNEAQLEKSRLLSDRFSAERPKGSFSTLEIQRTEQGDSAMYLCASSLARGPDTQYFGPGTRLTVL.

The chain combines TRBV7-2 with TRBJ1-4, with D uncertain. In germline, CDR1 is SGHTA, CDR2 FQGNSA. The CDR3 length is 17 residues. Trimming took 5 bases from V and 2 from J, leaving 18 bases between them. CDR3 sequence reads: CASSPGISLGTNEKLFF. For the CDR3, the DNA is TGTGCCAGCAGCCCAGGAATATCTCTTGGTACTAATGAAAAACTGTTTTTT.

The chain is built from TRBV28 and TRBJ1-4; no clear D. V was pared by 6 bases and J by 8 bases, with 10 bases between. The germline CDR1 and CDR2 sequences are MDHEN and SYDVKM. The CDR3 is 12 amino acids. The CDR3, as DNA: TGTGCCAGCAGCATCTCCGGGGAAAAACTGTTTTTT. Its translation: CASSISGEKLFF.

The chain recombines TRBV10-3 with TRBJ1-3; 7 positions match TRBD1. The V and J ends lost 3 bases and 0 bases, in that order; junction bases with no gene match: 2. Germline values: CDR1 ENHRY, CDR2 SYGVKD. The CDR3 loop spans 15 amino acids. As DNA, the CDR3 is TGTGCCATCAGTGAAGGGGGCCTCTCTGGAAACACCATATATTTT. This gives the protein CAISEGGLSGNTIYF.

The chain recombines TRBV18 with TRBJ1-1, with D possibly being TRBD1 (5 bases). Germline V gene lookup returns CDR1 KGHSH and CDR2 LQKENI. The CDR3 contains 12 residues. The germline V and J ends were trimmed by 2 bases and 8 bases, with 9 bases remaining between them. Here the CDR3 reads CASSPGAAEAFF. CDR3 nucleotide sequence: TGTGCCAGCTCACCAGGGGCAGCCGAAGCTTTCTTT. The complete variable domain, with remaining parts taken from reference TRBV18 and TRBJ1-1, reads NAGVMQNPRHLVRRRGQEARLRCSPMKGHSHVYWYRQLPEEGLKFMVYLQKENIIDESGMPKERFSAEFPKEGPSILRIQQVVRGDSAAYFCASSPGAAEAFFGQGTRLTVV.